This T cell receptor (beta chain) was retrieved from a study of blood T cell repertoires in COVID-19. For the study at large: Acute and convalescent COVID-19 samples came from the United States, Italy and Spain. T cells, B-cell-depleted T cells, or PBMCs provided the cDNA or gDNA that served as material.

Per the study methods: Quantification of nucleated cells was approximated via reference gene primer amplification. TCRdb's copy holds only in-frame clones and misses some; the assay was immunoSEQ multiplex PCR. D and trimming come from the DNA, and the V and J calls and clone size come from that table. Of some 460,000 clones listed, roughly 91% are singletons. Trimming took off 0 bases at V and 0 bases at J, with 13 bases between the two ends. This CDR3 is 16 amino acids long. Looked up from germline, CDR1 is SGHRS and CDR2 is YFSETQ. The clonotype comes from a woman between 25 and 40 years old with acute or convalescent COVID-19. This chain connects TRBV5-1 to TRBJ2-7; TRBD1 is a possible D gene (6 bases). Source material: peripheral blood. The CDR3 nucleotides read TGCGCCAGCAGCTTGGCCGGGACACAAAGCTCCTACGAGCAGTACTTC. Translating it yields CASSLAGTQSSYEQYF. The variable domain in full, with the rest retrieved from reference TRBV5-1 and TRBJ2-7, is KAGVTQTPRYLIKTRGQQVTLSCSPISGHRSVSWYQQTPGQGLQFLFEYFSETQRNKGNFPGRFSGRQFSNSRSEMNVSTLELGDSALYLCASSLAGTQSSYEQYFGPGTRLTVT.